This T cell receptor beta chain is from a study of blood T cell repertoires in COVID-19. About the research overall: COVID-19 samples, acute and convalescent, were from the United States, Italy and Spain.

The CDR3 sequence is 15 residues long. With 5 bases clipped from V and 0 bases from J, the junction kept 6 bases outside the gene matches. The germline V gene has CDR1 SEHNR and CDR2 FQNEAQ (reference sequence). Method: immunoSEQ multiplex PCR; TCRdb's copy keeps in-frame clones and lacks some. The sample lists 200,000 or so clones; about 87% were seen once. Sequenced sample: peripheral blood. This sequence joins TRBV7-9 and TRBJ1-1; 7 nucleotides agree with TRBD1. This TCR came from a man younger than 40 with COVID-19, enrolled during active disease. DNA for the CDR3: TGTGCCAGCAGCAGACTGGGACAGATGAACACTGAAGCTTTCTTT. Protein sequence: CASSRLGQMNTEAFF. Complete variable domain (other parts from reference TRBV7-9 and TRBJ1-1): DTGVSQNPRHKITKRGQNVTFRCDPISEHNRLYWYRQTLGQGPEFLTYFQNEAQLEKSRLLSDRFSAERPKGSFSTLEIQRTEQGDSAMYLCASSRLGQMNTEAFFGQGTRLTVV.